This T cell receptor beta chain was profiled in a study of identical twins. General study results and limits: The abundant beta clonotypes from cord blood had fewer insertions, and memory repertoires had none of this.

MiXCR, run by TCRdb on the 5' RACE reads, gives a single entry per CDR3 protein. The table records fewer than 500,000 distinct CDR3 sequences, roughly 24% of them present only once. Trimming removed 8 bases at V and 10 bases at J, with 15 bases between. CDR1 MNHEY and CDR2 SVGAGI come from the germline V gene. The CDR3 extends over 12 amino acids. Remarks on this clonotype: The antigen is not known.

This same sample was also part of a study on T cells expressing NK-cell markers. That paper notes: Seropositivity for HCMV was found in seven of the eight sequenced donors, with one seronegative. In about 6 donors, dominant CD3+CD56+NKG2C+ clonotypes ranked among the top 10 CD8+ clonotypes.

The sample consisted of CD4+ T cells sorted from blood. This rearrangement joins TRBV6-5 to TRBJ2-1, with D perhaps matching TRBD1 or TRBD2 (5 bases each). This receptor was taken from a woman aged 18 to 35 in good health. The CDR3 here is CASATWGREQFF. The CDR3 DNA reads as TGTGCCAGCGCAACATGGGGGAGAGAGCAGTTCTTC.